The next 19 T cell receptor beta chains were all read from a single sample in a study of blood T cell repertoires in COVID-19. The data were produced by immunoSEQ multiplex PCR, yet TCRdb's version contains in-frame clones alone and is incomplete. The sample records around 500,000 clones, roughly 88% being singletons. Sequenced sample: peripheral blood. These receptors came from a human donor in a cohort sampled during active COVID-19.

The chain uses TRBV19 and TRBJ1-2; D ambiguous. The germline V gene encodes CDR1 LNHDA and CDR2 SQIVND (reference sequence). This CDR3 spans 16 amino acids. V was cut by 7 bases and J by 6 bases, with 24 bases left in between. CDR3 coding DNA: TGTGCCAGTACCAGACGAATGGGAGTAACCTACGATGGCTACACCTTC. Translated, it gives CASTRRMGVTYDGYTF.

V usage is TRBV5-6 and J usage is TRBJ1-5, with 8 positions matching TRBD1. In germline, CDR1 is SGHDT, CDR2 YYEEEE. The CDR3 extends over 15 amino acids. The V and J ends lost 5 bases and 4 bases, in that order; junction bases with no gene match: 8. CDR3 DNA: TGTGCCAGCAGTGACAGGGGTTTAAGAAATCAGCCCCAGCATTTT. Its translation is CASSDRGLRNQPQHF.

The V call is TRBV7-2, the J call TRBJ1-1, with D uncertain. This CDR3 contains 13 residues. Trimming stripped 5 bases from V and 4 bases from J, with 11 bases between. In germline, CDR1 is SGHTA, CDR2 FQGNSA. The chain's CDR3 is CASSQAGITEAFF. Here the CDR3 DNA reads TGTGCCAGCAGCCAAGCCGGGATCACTGAAGCTTTCTTT.

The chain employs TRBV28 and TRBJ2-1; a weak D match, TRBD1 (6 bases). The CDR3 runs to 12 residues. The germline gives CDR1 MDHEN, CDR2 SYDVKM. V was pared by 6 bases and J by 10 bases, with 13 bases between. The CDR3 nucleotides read TGTGCCAGCAGGGAAACCGGGACAGAGCAGTTCTTC. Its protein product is CASRETGTEQFF. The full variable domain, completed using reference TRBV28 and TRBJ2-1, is DVKVTQSSRYLVKRTGEKVFLECVQDMDHENMFWYRQDPGLGLRLIYFSYDVKMKEKGDIPEGYSVSREKKERFSLILESASTNQTSMYLCASRETGTEQFFGPGTRLTVL.

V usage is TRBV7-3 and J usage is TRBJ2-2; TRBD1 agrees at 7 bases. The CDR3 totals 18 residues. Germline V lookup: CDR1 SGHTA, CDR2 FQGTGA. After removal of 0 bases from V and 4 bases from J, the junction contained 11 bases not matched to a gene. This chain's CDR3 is CASSLTFGAGGGTGELFF. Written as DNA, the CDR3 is TGTGCCAGCAGCTTAACGTTCGGGGCAGGGGGTGGCACCGGGGAGCTGTTTTTT.

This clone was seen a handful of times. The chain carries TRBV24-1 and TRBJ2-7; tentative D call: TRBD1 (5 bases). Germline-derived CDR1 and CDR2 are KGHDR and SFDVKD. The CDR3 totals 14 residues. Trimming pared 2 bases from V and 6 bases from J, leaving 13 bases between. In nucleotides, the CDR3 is TGTGCCACCAGTGATTCTCTCAGGGTCCGCGAGCAGTACTTC. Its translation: CATSDSLRVREQYF.

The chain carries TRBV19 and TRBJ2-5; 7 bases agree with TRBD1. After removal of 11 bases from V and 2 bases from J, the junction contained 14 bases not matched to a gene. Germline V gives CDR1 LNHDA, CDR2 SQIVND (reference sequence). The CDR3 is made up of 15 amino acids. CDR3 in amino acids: CASKDRQKAQETQYF. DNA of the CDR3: TGTGCCTCCAAGGACAGGCAAAAGGCACAAGAGACCCAGTACTTC.

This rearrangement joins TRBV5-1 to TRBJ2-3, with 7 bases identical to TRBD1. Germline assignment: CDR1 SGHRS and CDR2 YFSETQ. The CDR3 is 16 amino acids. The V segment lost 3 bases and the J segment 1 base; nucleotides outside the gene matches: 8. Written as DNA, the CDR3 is TGCGCCAGCAGCTCATTAGACAGGGTGGGCACAGATACGCAGTATTTT. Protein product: CASSSLDRVGTDTQYF.

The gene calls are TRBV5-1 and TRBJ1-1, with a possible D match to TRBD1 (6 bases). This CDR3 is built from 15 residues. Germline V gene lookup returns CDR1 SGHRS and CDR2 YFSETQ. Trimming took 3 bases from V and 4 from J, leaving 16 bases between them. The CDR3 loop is CASSWNVGGGTEAFF. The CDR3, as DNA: TGCGCCAGCAGCTGGAACGTGGGAGGGGGCACTGAAGCTTTCTTT.

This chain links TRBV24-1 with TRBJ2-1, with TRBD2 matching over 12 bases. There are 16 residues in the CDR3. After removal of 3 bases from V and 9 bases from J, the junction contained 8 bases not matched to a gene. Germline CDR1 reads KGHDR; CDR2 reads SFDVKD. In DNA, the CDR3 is TGTGCCACCAGTGATACTCTAGCGGGAGGGCCTAGTGAGCAGTTCTTC. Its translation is CATSDTLAGGPSEQFF.

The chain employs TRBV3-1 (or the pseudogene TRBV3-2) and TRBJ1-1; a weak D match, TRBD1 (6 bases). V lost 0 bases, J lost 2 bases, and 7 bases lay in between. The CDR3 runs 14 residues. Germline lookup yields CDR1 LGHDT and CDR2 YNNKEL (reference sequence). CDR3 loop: CASSQEGANTEAFF. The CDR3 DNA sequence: TGTGCCAGCAGCCAAGAGGGGGCTAACACTGAAGCTTTCTTT.

The DNA for the CDR3 is TGTGCCAGTAGTAAAACCGGACTAGCGGGAGGGCAAGATACGCAGTATTTT. Residues: CASSKTGLAGGQDTQYF. The V call is TRBV19, the J call TRBJ2-3, with TRBD2 identical over 15 bases. V gave up 4 bases and J gave up 5 bases; unmatched junction bases: 7. Germline CDR1 and CDR2: LNHDA and SQIVND (reference sequence). The CDR3 covers 17 residues. Variable domain in full (rest from reference TRBV19 and TRBJ2-3): DGGITQSPKYLFRKEGQNVTLSCEQNLNHDAMYWYRQDPGQGLRLIYYSQIVNDFQKGDIAEGYSVSREKKESFPLTVTSAQKNPTAFYLCASSKTGLAGGQDTQYFGPGTRLTVL.

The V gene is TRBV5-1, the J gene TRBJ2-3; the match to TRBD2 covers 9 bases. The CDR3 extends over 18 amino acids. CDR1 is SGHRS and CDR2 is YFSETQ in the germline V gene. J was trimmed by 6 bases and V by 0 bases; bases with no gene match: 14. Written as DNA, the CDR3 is TGCGCCAGCAGCTTGGGGGACACCGGGACTAGCATCTGGGATACGCAGTATTTT. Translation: CASSLGDTGTSIWDTQYF.

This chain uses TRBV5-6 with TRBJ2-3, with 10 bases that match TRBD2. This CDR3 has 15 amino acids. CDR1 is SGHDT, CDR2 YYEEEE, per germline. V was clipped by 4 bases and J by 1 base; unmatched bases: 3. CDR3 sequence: CASSALAGGTDTQYF. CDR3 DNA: TGTGCCAGCAGCGCCCTAGCGGGAGGCACAGATACGCAGTATTTT.

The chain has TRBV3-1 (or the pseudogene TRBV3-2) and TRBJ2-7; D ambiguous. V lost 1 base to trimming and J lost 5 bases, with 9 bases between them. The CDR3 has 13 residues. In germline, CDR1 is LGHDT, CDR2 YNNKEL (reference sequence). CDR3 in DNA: TGTGCCAGCAGCCAAGCCTACAGCCACGAGCAGTACTTC. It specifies CASSQAYSHEQYF.

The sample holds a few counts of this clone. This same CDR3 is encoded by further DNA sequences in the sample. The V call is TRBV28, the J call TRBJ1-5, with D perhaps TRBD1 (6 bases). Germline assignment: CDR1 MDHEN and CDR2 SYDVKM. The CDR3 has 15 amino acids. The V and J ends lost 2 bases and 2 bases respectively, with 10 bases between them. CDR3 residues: CASSLGGGGNQPQHF. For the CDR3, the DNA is TGTGCCAGCAGTTTAGGGGGGGGCGGCAATCAGCCCCAGCATTTT.

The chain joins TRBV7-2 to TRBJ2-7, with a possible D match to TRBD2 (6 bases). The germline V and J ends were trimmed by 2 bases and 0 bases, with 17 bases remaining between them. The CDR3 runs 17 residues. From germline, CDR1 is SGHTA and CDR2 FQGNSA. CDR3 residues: CASSLRSGLANSYEQYF. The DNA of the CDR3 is TGTGCCAGCAGCTTAAGGTCTGGGCTAGCGAACTCCTACGAGCAGTACTTC. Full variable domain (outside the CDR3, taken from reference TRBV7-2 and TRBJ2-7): GAGVSQSPSNKVTEKGKDVELRCDPISGHTALYWYRQSLGQGLEFLIYFQGNSAPDKSGLPSDRFSAERTGGSVSTLTIQRTQQEDSAVYLCASSLRSGLANSYEQYFGPGTRLTVT.

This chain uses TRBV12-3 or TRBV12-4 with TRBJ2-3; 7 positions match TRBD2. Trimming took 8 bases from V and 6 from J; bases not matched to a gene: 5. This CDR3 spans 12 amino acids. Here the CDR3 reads CASWAGVDTQYF. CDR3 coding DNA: TGTGCCAGCTGGGCGGGGGTGGATACGCAGTATTTT.

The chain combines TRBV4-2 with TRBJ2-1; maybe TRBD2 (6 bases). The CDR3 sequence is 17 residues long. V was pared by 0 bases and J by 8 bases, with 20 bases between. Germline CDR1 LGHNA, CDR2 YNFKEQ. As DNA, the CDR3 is TGTGCCAGCAGCCAAGATGTCGTAACGGGAGTTCCACATGAGCAGTTCTTC. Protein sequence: CASSQDVVTGVPHEQFF.